This T cell receptor (beta chain) was recorded in a study of T-cell memory formation after mild COVID-19. Study details: The two donors had largely donor-specific TCR clusters. Broader study findings: Whereas later expanders leaned CD4+, clones contracting day 15 to 85 showed a balanced CD4/CD8 makeup.

TCRdb re-called the 5' RACE reads with MiXCR, one entry per CDR3 protein. Among 550,000 to 650,000 distinct CDR3 sequences listed, approximately 15% were seen once. V shed 4 bases and J 0 bases; nucleotides not matched to a gene: 8. Germline lookup yields CDR1 GTSNPN and CDR2 SVGIG (reference sequence). The CDR3 totals 18 residues. As concerns this clonotype: Its specificity is not known.

The chain combines TRBV30 with TRBJ2-4; 14 bases map to TRBD2. Material for sequencing was PBMCs or a T cell subset sorted from them (not recorded which). The receptor was derived from an adult woman who had mild COVID-19 (a few samples of this study predate the infection). Cell type and time point are not known. The CDR3 is CAWMGGLAGVGAKNIQYF. CDR3 coding DNA: TGTGCCTGGATGGGGGGACTAGCGGGAGTCGGAGCCAAAAACATTCAGTACTTC.